This entry concerns a single T cell receptor beta chain. The sample has other DNA sequences that encode this CDR3 too. This record belongs to a study of blood T cell repertoires in COVID-19. Study-wide context: Some COVID-19 samples were acute and others convalescent; all came from the United States, Italy and Spain. PBMCs, B-cell-depleted T cells, or T cells provided the cDNA or gDNA that made up the material.

Source study methods: Nucleated cell number was recorded as an estimate derived from reference gene primer amplification. TCRdb's table, derived via immunoSEQ multiplex PCR, lists solely in-frame clones and lacks some. V and J calls and clone size are those listed in that table; D and trimming were worked out from the DNA. This table has around 300,000 clones, approximately 88% appearing once. Germline trimming cut 6 bases from V and 5 bases from J; bases unmatched to any gene: 0. The CDR3 totals 11 residues. CDR1 and CDR2 from the germline V gene are MNHEY and SVGAGI. The sample was peripheral blood. The receptor comes from a woman aged 45-59 years with active or convalescent COVID-19. The V gene is TRBV6-5, the J gene TRBJ1-1; 7 nucleotides match TRBD1. The CDR3 nucleotides are TGTGCCAGCAGCAGGGGGACTGAAGCTTTCTTT. Translating it yields CASSRGTEAFF.